These T cell receptor beta chains were read from a single sample in a study of blood T cell repertoires in COVID-19. Only in-frame clones appear in the TCRdb table, and some are missing; sequencing was by immunoSEQ multiplex PCR. The table lists roughly 240,000 clones, approximately 87% of them singletons. Sequenced sample: peripheral blood. The receptors stem from a man aged 60-69 years who had recovered from COVID-19. CDR3s include the opening cysteine and the closing phenylalanine or tryptophan. The D gene is left open where the match is weak. Part of the rows lack a size; the others show once, few, many or a class for expanded clones.

j_call v_call clone_size d_call cdr3_aa cdr3_nt
TRBJ1-5 TRBV28 . . CASSFRVGPQHF TGTGCCAGCAGTTTCCGGGTTGGGCCCCAGCATTTT
TRBJ2-7 TRBV7-2 once TRBD2 CASSLAGGAYEQYF TGTGCCAGCAGCTTAGCGGGAGGGGCCTACGAGCAGTACTTC
TRBJ2-3 TRBV5-1 once . CASSLARGSTDTQYF TGCGCCAGCAGCTTAGCGCGAGGAAGCACAGATACGCAGTATTTT
TRBJ2-1 TRBV24-1 . TRBD1 CATSVDRGGGGNEQFF TGTGCCACCAGTGTTGACAGGGGCGGCGGAGGGAATGAGCAGTTCTTC
TRBJ1-2 TRBV9 . . CASSVVTDGYTF TGTGCCAGCAGCGTAGTTACGGATGGCTACACCTTC
TRBJ2-3 TRBV7-9 . TRBD2 CASSLGIGGAQYF TGTGCCAGCAGCTTAGGGATTGGGGGGGCGCAGTATTTT
TRBJ1-5 TRBV28 . . CAIRATVNQPQHF TGTGCCATCCGAGCAACCGTCAATCAGCCCCAGCATTTT
TRBJ2-3 TRBV27 . TRBD2 CASRERGVPMAF TGTGCCAGCAGGGAACGGGGGGTCCCTATGGCTTTT
TRBJ1-1 TRBV2 . . CASEFRLNTEAFF TGTGCCAGTGAATTTCGGTTGAACACTGAAGCTTTCTTT
TRBJ1-1 TRBV30 few TRBD1 CAWRTGGVPEAFF TGTGCCTGGAGGACAGGGGGAGTCCCTGAAGCTTTCTTT
TRBJ1-2 TRBV2 . . CASIYSSNYGYTF TGTGCCAGCATATACAGCTCGAACTATGGCTACACCTTC
TRBJ2-3 TRBV5-4 once TRBD2 CASSLSGGNTDTQYF TGTGCCAGCAGCCTGAGCGGGGGTAACACAGATACGCAGTATTTT
TRBJ1-2 TRBV20-1 . . CSASNLQNDYGYTF TGCAGTGCTAGTAACCTTCAGAACGACTATGGCTACACCTTC
TRBJ1-5 TRBV4-1 . . CASSQDSPGPQHF TGCGCCAGCAGCCAAGATTCGCCCGGGCCCCAGCATTTT
TRBJ2-5 TRBV3-1/TRBV3-2 . TRBD2 CASSRVAGGQETQYF TGTGCCAGCAGCCGCGTAGCGGGAGGGCAAGAGACCCAGTACTTC
TRBJ2-5 TRBV30 many . CAWSVQDTQETQYF TGTGCCTGGAGTGTACAGGACACCCAAGAGACCCAGTACTTC
TRBJ2-7 TRBV6-5 . TRBD1 CASSVRTGGAYEQYF TGTGCCAGCAGCGTCCGGACAGGGGGAGCCTACGAGCAGTACTTC
TRBJ2-6 TRBV9 once . CASSVAVTNVLTF TGTGCCAGCAGCGTAGCCGTAACCAACGTCCTGACTTTC
TRBJ1-4 TRBV9 . . CASSRQDRNEKLFF TGTGCCAGCAGTCGACAGGATAGGAATGAAAAACTGTTTTTT
TRBJ1-5 TRBV6-1 few . CASSEARGGRPQHF TGTGCCAGCAGTGAAGCCCGGGGAGGGCGGCCCCAGCATTTT
TRBJ2-2 TRBV28 . . CASSLGSSGELFF TGTGCCAGCAGTTTAGGTAGTTCCGGGGAGCTGTTTTTT
TRBJ1-3 TRBV27 . TRBD1 CASSLGQGFAGNTIYF TGTGCCAGCAGTTTAGGACAGGGGTTTGCCGGAAACACCATATATTTT
TRBJ1-1 TRBV29-1 . TRBD1 CSAWDRGGTEAFF TGCAGCGCCTGGGACAGGGGGGGGACTGAAGCTTTCTTT
TRBJ2-1 TRBV19 . TRBD2 CASSIRLAGTNEQFF TGTGCCAGTAGTATACGGCTAGCGGGGACCAATGAGCAGTTCTTC
TRBJ1-1 TRBV5-1 . . CASSLGVLGSEAFF TGCGCCAGCAGCTTGGGCGTCCTGGGCTCTGAAGCTTTCTTT
TRBJ2-3 TRBV30 . . CAWSNLREIFTDTQYF TGTGCCTGGAGTAATCTCCGGGAGATCTTCACAGATACGCAGTATTTT
TRBJ2-4 TRBV5-1 . . CASRRDMGDENIQYF TGCGCCAGCCGCCGGGACATGGGGGACGAAAACATTCAGTACTTC
TRBJ1-1 TRBV30 . . CAWNGGVNTEAFF TGTGCCTGGAACGGGGGAGTGAACACTGAAGCTTTCTTT
TRBJ1-6 TRBV6-5 . . CASTTGHNSPLHF TGTGCCAGCACGACAGGCCATAATTCACCCCTCCACTTT
TRBJ1-1 TRBV7-8 . TRBD1 CASSRDREKAFF TGTGCCAGCAGCCGGGACAGGGAGAAGGCTTTCTTT
TRBJ2-1 TRBV2 . . CASSDMGGHNEQFF TGTGCCAGCAGTGATATGGGGGGGCACAATGAGCAGTTCTTC
TRBJ2-1 TRBV4-2 few TRBD2 CASSRPTLAGDEQFF TGTGCCAGCAGCCGACCCACGTTAGCGGGAGATGAGCAGTTCTTC
TRBJ2-5 TRBV29-1 . . CSVSLASRRETQYF TGCAGCGTCTCCCTAGCTAGTCGAAGAGAAACCCAGTACTTC
TRBJ1-2 TRBV6-5 . . CASSSTGMKSGYTF TGTGCCAGCAGTTCCACAGGGATGAAGAGTGGCTACACCTTC
TRBJ2-2 TRBV9 . . CASSPRGAVGELFF TGTGCCAGCAGCCCCCGGGGAGCGGTGGGGGAGCTGTTTTTT
TRBJ1-2 TRBV5-5 . . CASSPRSLPRGGYTF TGTGCCAGCAGCCCTCGGTCCCTCCCTCGGGGTGGCTACACCTTC
TRBJ1-1 TRBV6-5 . . CASTPGGNTEAFF TGTGCCAGCACCCCGGGGGGGAACACTGAAGCTTTCTTT
TRBJ2-1 TRBV3-1/TRBV3-2 few TRBD2 CASSQARTSGGAMFF TGTGCCAGCAGCCAAGCCCGGACTAGCGGGGGGGCCATGTTCTTC
TRBJ1-1 TRBV18 few . CASSPGAGVGAFF TGTGCCAGCTCACCGGGCGCAGGGGTCGGAGCTTTCTTT
TRBJ1-5 TRBV19 once TRBD1 CASRSSGTGGVQPQHF TGTGCCAGTAGGAGCTCCGGGACAGGGGGCGTTCAGCCCCAGCATTTT
TRBJ1-4 TRBV18 . . CASSRDTPTNEKLFF TGTGCCAGCTCTCGGGACACCCCAACTAATGAAAAACTGTTTTTT
TRBJ1-1 TRBV3-1/TRBV3-2 . . CASRLDTMNTEAFF TGTGCCAGCAGACTGGACACCATGAACACTGAAGCTTTCTTT
TRBJ2-7 TRBV19 few TRBD1 CASSTRQGPPGEQYF TGTGCCAGTAGTACCCGACAGGGCCCCCCGGGGGAGCAGTACTTC
TRBJ2-7 TRBV6-5 . . CASSLGAAQYF TGTGCCAGCAGCTTGGGGGCTGCGCAGTACTTC
TRBJ1-1 TRBV30 . . CAWNSLNTEAFF TGTGCCTGGAACAGTTTGAACACTGAAGCTTTCTTT
TRBJ2-7 TRBV5-3 large TRBD1 CARSTGQGAGEQYF TGTGCCAGAAGCACGGGACAGGGGGCGGGTGAGCAGTACTTC
TRBJ2-1 TRBV14 . TRBD2 CASSKTSSGREGEQFF TGTGCCAGCAGCAAAACCTCTAGCGGGAGGGAGGGTGAGCAGTTCTTC
TRBJ2-1 TRBV9 . . CASSVDTIARNEQFF TGTGCCAGCAGCGTAGATACCATAGCGAGGAATGAGCAGTTCTTC
TRBJ2-3 TRBV7-9 . TRBD2 CASRKGGSTDTQYF TGTGCCAGCAGAAAGGGAGGGAGCACAGATACGCAGTATTTT
TRBJ1-4 TRBV5-8 . . CASSLATGWTNEKLFF TGTGCCAGCAGCTTGGCTACAGGTTGGACTAATGAAAAACTGTTTTTT
TRBJ2-2 TRBV7-8 once . CASSLRRAGELFF TGTGCCAGCAGCTTAAGGAGGGCCGGGGAGCTGTTTTTT
TRBJ2-1 TRBV5-1 . TRBD1 CASSSRGQTPYNEQFF TGCGCCAGCAGCTCCAGGGGACAGACACCCTACAATGAGCAGTTCTTC
TRBJ2-1 TRBV18 . . CASSPPVLGQFNEQFF TGTGCCAGCTCACCACCGGTCTTGGGGCAGTTCAATGAGCAGTTCTTC